This TCR beta chain is from a study of cytomegalovirus exposure and HLA in healthy donors. V was pared by 2 bases and J by 4 bases, with 14 bases between. The CDR3 spans 16 residues. Germline V gives CDR1 MNHEY, CDR2 SVGAGI. It was with 60 Vbeta and 13 Jbeta primers that the PCR ran. The assay was immunoSEQ multiplex PCR, and TCRdb's table has in-frame clones only and misses some. Of around 130,000 clones detected, about 8% appear once; the ten largest clones hold around 5.8%. The V call is TRBV6-5, the J call TRBJ1-4; D is uncertain. The TCR originated in a woman in her 40s in good health and CMV-seropositive. Sequencing used PBMCs. The DNA of the CDR3 is TGTGCCAGCAGTTACAATTACGGCGAGGGTAATGAAAAACTGTTTTTT. Translated: CASSYNYGEGNEKLFF.